One sample yielded the 30 T cell receptor beta chains listed below, sequenced in a study of blood T cell repertoires in COVID-19. Method: immunoSEQ multiplex PCR; TCRdb's copy keeps in-frame clones and lacks some. The table lists around 200,000 clones, roughly 83% of them singletons. The material sequenced was peripheral blood. The origin of the receptors is a woman aged 35 to 49 with COVID-19, enrolled during active disease.

The chain combines TRBV19 with TRBJ2-1; TRBD1 is a possible D gene (6 bases). Between the trimmed V and J ends, which lost 7 bases and 3 bases, there was a span of 19 bases. The CDR3 sequence is 16 residues long. Germline lookup yields CDR1 LNHDA and CDR2 SQIVND (reference sequence). The CDR3 region has the DNA TGTGCCAGTAAGGACCTCCAGGGGCACTTCTACAATGAGCAGTTCTTC. Amino acids: CASKDLQGHFYNEQFF.

CDR3: CASSPGQGDTEAFF. In DNA form, the CDR3 reads TGTGCCAGCAGCCCAGGACAGGGGGACACTGAAGCTTTCTTT. The chain links TRBV9 to TRBJ1-1; the match to TRBD1 covers 10 bases. Germline-derived CDR1 and CDR2 are SGDLS and YYNGEE. The CDR3 runs 14 residues. Germline trimming cut 4 bases from V and 3 bases from J; bases unmatched to any gene: 3.

This clone was seen only once. Other nucleotide sequences from this sample produce the same CDR3. The V gene is TRBV5-1, the J gene TRBJ1-2; D unclear. V was shortened by 0 bases and J by 4 bases, with 4 bases between the two germline ends. This CDR3 has 12 amino acids. The germline V gene has CDR1 SGHRS and CDR2 YFSETQ. The CDR3 spells CASSLDTYGYTF. The CDR3 region has the DNA TGCGCCAGCAGCTTGGACACCTATGGCTACACCTTC. The entire variable domain, with the rest obtained from reference TRBV5-1 and TRBJ1-2, is as follows: KAGVTQTPRYLIKTRGQQVTLSCSPISGHRSVSWYQQTPGQGLQFLFEYFSETQRNKGNFPGRFSGRQFSNSRSEMNVSTLELGDSALYLCASSLDTYGYTFGSGTRLTVV.

This chain connects TRBV5-1 to TRBJ2-3; tentatively, D is TRBD2 (5 bases). Germline assignment: CDR1 SGHRS and CDR2 YFSETQ. CDR3 length: 15 residues. Trimming cost V 0 bases and J 6 bases, with 14 bases left between them. CDR3 in amino acids: CASSLVLRLSDTQYF. The DNA of the CDR3 is TGCGCCAGCAGCTTGGTGTTGCGACTATCTGATACGCAGTATTTT.

V usage is TRBV11-3 and J usage is TRBJ2-2; D unclear. The length of the CDR3 is 13 residues. Between the trimmed V and J ends, which lost 5 bases and 3 bases, there was a span of 7 bases. Germline V gene lookup returns CDR1 SGHNT and CDR2 YENEEA. As DNA, the CDR3 is TGTGCCAGCAGCCGGAGAGACACCGGGGAGCTGTTTTTT. Protein sequence: CASSRRDTGELFF.

The chain uses TRBV2 and TRBJ2-2; no reliable D call. The CDR3 runs 13 residues. The V end was cut by 4 bases, the J end by 9 bases, with 12 bases between. Germline loops: CDR1 SNHLY, CDR2 FYNNEI. In DNA form, the CDR3 reads TGTGCCAGCAGTGGAAGAGTCGGGTGGGAGCTGTTTTTT. Its protein product is CASSGRVGWELFF.

The chain links TRBV9 to TRBJ1-1; TRBD1 aligns across 8 bases. The germline CDR1 and CDR2 sequences are SGDLS and YYNGEE. There are 16 residues in the CDR3. V was pared by 0 bases and J by 1 base, with 5 bases of the junction left unmatched. Written as DNA, the CDR3 is TGTGCCAGCAGCGTAGGGGCAGGACAGGGGAACACTGAAGCTTTCTTT. It specifies CASSVGAGQGNTEAFF.

This chain connects TRBV12-3 or TRBV12-4 to TRBJ1-2, with D hard to call. Trimming left V 5 bases short and J 10 bases short, with 14 bases between. The CDR3 is 12 amino acids. The CDR3, as DNA: TGTGCCAGCAGTCCAAGCCACTTGGTCTACACCTTC. Its translation: CASSPSHLVYTF.

This sequence joins TRBV5-1 and TRBJ2-5, with D perhaps matching TRBD2 (6 bases). CDR1 is SGHRS, CDR2 YFSETQ, per germline. V was shortened by 1 base and J by 5 bases, with 15 bases between the two germline ends. This CDR3 contains 15 residues. CDR3 sequence: CASSLSTAREETQYF. The CDR3 bases are TGCGCCAGCAGCTTGAGCACAGCACGGGAGGAGACCCAGTACTTC.

J is TRBJ2-7 and V is TRBV6-5; D gene ambiguous. V was trimmed by 0 bases and J by 2 bases, leaving 11 bases between them. The CDR3 runs 15 residues. Germline V gene lookup returns CDR1 MNHEY and CDR2 SVGAGI. CDR3 bases: TGTGCCAGCAGTTACTCGTCAGCGTGGGCCTACGAGCAGTACTTC. It yields the protein CASSYSSAWAYEQYF.

The J gene is TRBJ2-7, the V gene TRBV5-1; 12 bases are shared with TRBD1. The CDR3 runs to 15 residues. Looked up from germline, CDR1 is SGHRS and CDR2 is YFSETQ. V was pared by 0 bases and J by 9 bases, with 7 bases of the junction left unmatched. CDR3 sequence (DNA): TGCGCCAGCAGCTTGGGACCCGGGACAGGGGGCGGGCAGTACTTC. Its translation: CASSLGPGTGGGQYF. The whole variable domain, filled in from reference TRBV5-1 and TRBJ2-7, reads KAGVTQTPRYLIKTRGQQVTLSCSPISGHRSVSWYQQTPGQGLQFLFEYFSETQRNKGNFPGRFSGRQFSNSRSEMNVSTLELGDSALYLCASSLGPGTGGGQYFGPGTRLTVT.

This chain uses TRBV6-5 with TRBJ2-3; 10 bases are a match to TRBD2. The V gene's germline CDR1 is MNHEY and CDR2 SVGAGI. This CDR3 has 14 residues. CDR3 DNA: TGTGGCAGTCGGCTCGGAGCGGGGGGGCATACGCAGTATTTT. Translated: CGSRLGAGGHTQYF.

This chain connects TRBV2 to TRBJ2-7, with 7 bases fitting TRBD1. The CDR3 length is 14 residues. Germline CDR1 and CDR2: SNHLY and FYNNEI. After removal of 7 bases from V and 0 bases from J, the junction contained 6 bases not matched to a gene. In nucleotides, the CDR3 is TGTGCCAGCACGGATACAGGGGACTCCTACGAGCAGTACTTC. It specifies CASTDTGDSYEQYF.

V usage is TRBV7-2 and J usage is TRBJ1-2; D is possibly TRBD1 (6 bases). This CDR3 comprises 13 residues. Germline loops: CDR1 SGHTA, CDR2 FQGNSA. Trimming cost V 5 bases and J 7 bases, with 14 bases left between them. The CDR3 sequence is CASSPRGSGGYTF. CDR3 nucleotides: TGTGCCAGCAGCCCGAGGGGGAGCGGTGGCTACACCTTC.

CDR3 sequence: CASSGQQGSNSPLHF. The CDR3 region has the DNA TGCGCCAGCAGCGGCCAACAGGGGTCTAATTCACCCCTCCACTTT. This rearrangement joins TRBV5-1 to TRBJ1-6, with 7 nucleotides matching TRBD1. The CDR3 runs 15 residues. V was pared by 4 bases and J by 6 bases, with 7 bases of the junction left unmatched. CDR1 and CDR2 (germline): SGHRS, YFSETQ.

The CDR3 DNA sequence: TGTGCCAGCAGCTCCCTCAGGGTCGGGAACACTGAAGCTTTCTTT. Translation gives CASSSLRVGNTEAFF. V usage is TRBV7-2 and J usage is TRBJ1-1, with D possibly TRBD1 on 5 matching bases. Looked up from germline, CDR1 is SGHTA and CDR2 is FQGNSA. Trimming took off 4 bases at V and 1 base at J, with 13 bases between the two ends. The CDR3 length is 15 residues. The full variable domain, its missing parts supplied by reference TRBV7-2 and TRBJ1-1, is GAGVSQSPSNKVTEKGKDVELRCDPISGHTALYWYRQSLGQGLEFLIYFQGNSAPDKSGLPSDRFSAERTGGSVSTLTIQRTQQEDSAVYLCASSSLRVGNTEAFFGQGTRLTVV.

V is TRBV28 and J is TRBJ2-7; D is ambiguous. CDR3 length: 15 amino acids. Trimming took 5 bases from V and 6 from J, leaving 20 bases between them. Germline lookup yields CDR1 MDHEN and CDR2 SYDVKM. The CDR3 sequence: CASSPPGTLMGEQYF. CDR3 bases: TGTGCCAGCAGTCCCCCGGGTACCCTCATGGGCGAGCAGTACTTC.

This sequence joins TRBV4-2 and TRBJ1-1; D gene ambiguous. CDR3 length: 15 residues. Trimming removed 0 bases at V and 0 bases at J, with 8 bases between. Germline-derived CDR1 and CDR2 are LGHNA and YNFKEQ. CDR3 bases: TGTGCCAGCAGCCAAGATCCGGGGATGAACACTGAAGCTTTCTTT. It translates to CASSQDPGMNTEAFF.

The chain joins TRBV5-8 to TRBJ2-5; 7 bases map to TRBD2. Germline V CDR1 and CDR2: SGHTS, YDEGEE. This CDR3 region has 15 residues. Unmatched junction bases numbered 10, after V lost 3 bases and J lost 5 bases. CDR3 in amino acids: CASSWIRGGVETQYF. CDR3 coding DNA: TGTGCCAGCAGCTGGATCCGGGGAGGGGTGGAGACCCAGTACTTC.

This clone has just a few counts. At the DNA level, this CDR3 is encoded by other sequences in the same sample as well. The chain uses TRBV18 and TRBJ2-6; 7 bases are a match to TRBD1. The J segment lost 4 bases and the V segment lost 3 bases, leaving 3 bases of the junction unmatched. This CDR3 contains 15 residues. Looked up from germline, CDR1 is KGHSH and CDR2 is LQKENI. The CDR3 loop reads CASSPDRAGANVLTF. DNA of the CDR3: TGTGCCAGCTCACCCGACAGGGCAGGGGCCAACGTCCTGACTTTC.

The chain is built from TRBV6-5 and TRBJ1-2; perhaps TRBD1 as D (6 bases). CDR3 length equals 15 residues. Germline V gene data show CDR1 as MNHEY and CDR2 as SVGAGI. Trimming removed 4 bases from V and 4 bases from J, with 16 bases in between. The CDR3 sequence is CASSLTGREGYGYTF. DNA for the CDR3: TGTGCCAGCAGTTTAACAGGGAGGGAGGGCTATGGCTACACCTTC.

V usage is TRBV3-1 (or the pseudogene TRBV3-2) and J usage is TRBJ1-5; tentative D call: TRBD1 (6 bases). Trimming left V 1 base short and J 7 bases short, with 14 bases between. Germline V gene sequence: CDR1 LGHDT, CDR2 YNNKEL (reference sequence). The CDR3 sequence is 15 residues long. CDR3 region: CASSQGAGAGQPQHF. In nucleotides, the CDR3 is TGTGCCAGCAGCCAAGGTGCGGGGGCTGGGCAGCCCCAGCATTTT.

V and J are TRBV4-3 and TRBJ2-3; weak D call: TRBD2 (5 bases). Germline loops: CDR1 LGHNA, CDR2 YSLEER. Trimming removed 1 base from V and 5 bases from J, with 16 bases in between. The CDR3 has 16 amino acids. Here the CDR3 reads CASSQAEGGIGDTQYF. Here the CDR3 DNA reads TGCGCCAGCAGCCAAGCGGAAGGAGGAATCGGAGATACGCAGTATTTT.

The V and J genes are TRBV18 and TRBJ2-7; tentative D call: TRBD1 (6 bases). Trimming took off 3 bases at V and 0 bases at J, with 12 bases between the two ends. The CDR3 is 15 amino acids. CDR1 KGHSH and CDR2 LQKENI come from the germline V gene. The CDR3 DNA reads TGTGCCAGCTCACCCGGATCAGGGGCCTCCTACGAGCAGTACTTC. Translation: CASSPGSGASYEQYF. The full variable domain, in which reference TRBV18 and TRBJ2-7 provide the parts outside the CDR3, is NAGVMQNPRHLVRRRGQEARLRCSPMKGHSHVYWYRQLPEEGLKFMVYLQKENIIDESGMPKERFSAEFPKEGPSILRIQQVVRGDSAAYFCASSPGSGASYEQYFGPGTRLTVT.

The chain combines TRBV13 with TRBJ2-5, with D possibly matching TRBD1 (6 bases). In germline, CDR1 is PRHDT, CDR2 FYEKMQ (reference sequence). The germline V and J ends were trimmed by 5 bases and 4 bases, with 20 bases remaining between them. The CDR3 is 16 amino acids. CDR3 in amino acids: CASSTRLQGVGETQYF. DNA for the CDR3: TGTGCCAGCAGCACCAGGCTACAGGGAGTCGGAGAGACCCAGTACTTC.

This clone came up once. J is TRBJ1-3 and V is TRBV5-1; no reliable D call. The length of the CDR3 is 15 residues. Per germline, CDR1 SGHRS and CDR2 YFSETQ. Trimming pared 0 bases from V and 0 bases from J, leaving 7 bases between. In nucleotides, the CDR3 is TGCGCCAGCAGCTTGGACAGCACCTCTGGAAACACCATATATTTT. Translating gives CASSLDSTSGNTIYF.

The gene calls are TRBV3-1 (or the pseudogene TRBV3-2) and TRBJ2-7; 8 bases are a match to TRBD1. This CDR3 comprises 13 residues. CDR1 is LGHDT and CDR2 is YNNKEL in the germline V gene (reference sequence). The junction had 6 bases not matched to a gene; V was cut back by 8 bases and J by 3 bases. The CDR3 protein is CASGPTGGYEQYF. As DNA, the CDR3 is TGTGCCAGCGGACCCACAGGGGGCTACGAGCAGTACTTC.

This chain links TRBV10-3 with TRBJ2-7; 9 bases map to TRBD2. The trim removed 4 bases at V and 6 bases at J, leaving 7 bases unmatched. The CDR3 contains 14 residues. Germline V gene data show CDR1 as ENHRY and CDR2 as SYGVKD. CDR3 nucleotides: TGTGCCATCAGTGGCGGGACTAGCTTGGGCGAGCAGTACTTC. It specifies CAISGGTSLGEQYF.

This clone was recorded once. The V gene is TRBV3-1 (or the pseudogene TRBV3-2), the J gene TRBJ2-1, with TRBD2 matching 9 bases. The CDR3 extends over 16 amino acids. CDR1 and CDR2 from the germline V gene are LGHDT and YNNKEL (reference sequence). J lost 5 bases, V lost 4 bases, and 9 bases had no gene match. CDR3 DNA: TGTGCCAGCAGCCCCAGTCTAGCGGGGAGGGACAATGAGCAGTTCTTC. The encoded protein is CASSPSLAGRDNEQFF.

The rearrangement uses TRBV3-1 (or the pseudogene TRBV3-2) and TRBJ2-3; a possible D gene is TRBD2 (6 bases). Trimming took off 4 bases at V and 4 bases at J, with 12 bases between the two ends. This CDR3 spans 14 amino acids. Germline V CDR1 and CDR2: LGHDT, YNNKEL (reference sequence). The CDR3 sequence: CASSRDSRADTQYF. In nucleotides, the CDR3 is TGTGCCAGCAGCCGGGACTCCAGGGCAGATACGCAGTATTTT.